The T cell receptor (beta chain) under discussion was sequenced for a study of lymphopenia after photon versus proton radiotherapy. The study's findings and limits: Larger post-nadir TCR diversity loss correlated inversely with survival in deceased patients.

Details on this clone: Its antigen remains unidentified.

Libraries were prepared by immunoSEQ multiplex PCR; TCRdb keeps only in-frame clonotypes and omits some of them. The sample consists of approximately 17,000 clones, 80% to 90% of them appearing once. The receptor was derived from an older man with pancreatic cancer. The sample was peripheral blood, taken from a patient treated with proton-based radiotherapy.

CDR3 region: CASSLERGQGNTIYF. In DNA, the CDR3 is TGTGCCAGCAGCTTAGAAAGGGGGCAAGGAAACACCATATATTTT. J is TRBJ1-3 and V is TRBV11-2; 7 bases map to TRBD1. The junction had 3 bases not matched to a gene; V was cut back by 0 bases and J by 4 bases. The CDR3 spans 15 residues. Germline loops: CDR1 SGHAT, CDR2 FQNNGV.